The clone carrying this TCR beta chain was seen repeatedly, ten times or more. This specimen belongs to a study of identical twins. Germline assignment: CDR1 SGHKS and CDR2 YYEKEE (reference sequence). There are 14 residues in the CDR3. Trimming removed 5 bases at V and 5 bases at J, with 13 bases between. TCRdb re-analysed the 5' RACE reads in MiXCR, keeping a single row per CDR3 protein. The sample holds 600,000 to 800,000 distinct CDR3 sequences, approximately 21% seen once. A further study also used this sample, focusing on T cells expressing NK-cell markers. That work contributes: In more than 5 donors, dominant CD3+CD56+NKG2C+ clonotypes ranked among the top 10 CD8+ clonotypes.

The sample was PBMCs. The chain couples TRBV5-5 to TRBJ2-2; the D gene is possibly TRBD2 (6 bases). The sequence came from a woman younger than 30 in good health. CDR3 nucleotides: TGTGCCAGCAGATGGCAGGGAGGTACCGGGGAGCTGTTTTTT. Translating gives CASRWQGGTGELFF.